This T cell receptor beta chain is drawn from a study of cytomegalovirus exposure and HLA in healthy donors. Notes on the study in general: Most TCRs appeared rarely, but some public TCRs recurred in many donors. Confirmation in vitro established that a few CMV-associated chains were specific for CMV antigens.

The repertoire was sequenced with immunoSEQ multiplex PCR; TCRdb's copy has only in-frame clones and lacks some. Among around 350,000 clones, approximately 90% were seen once, and the ten largest hold about 0.8%. Germline V gives CDR1 ENHRY, CDR2 SYGVKD. V lost 3 bases, J lost 5 bases, and 7 bases lay in between. The CDR3 spans 13 residues. About this clone itself: Its antigen is unknown.

The source is a woman between 18 and 30 years old in good health and CMV-seronegative. The specimen was PBMCs. The J gene is TRBJ2-2, the V gene TRBV10-3; no definite D call. The CDR3 bases are TGTGCCATCAGTGAACAGTCTACCGGGGAGCTGTTTTTT. It specifies CAISEQSTGELFF.